This T cell receptor beta chain was captured by sequencing in a study of CD8 T cells in ankylosing spondylitis. Study observations and caveats: Peripheral blood samples showed relatively rare disease-linked clones, and these clones were CD8+. Reportedly, significant enrichment of disease-linked clones occurred in matched ankylosing spondylitis synovial fluid. Characteristic, it appeared, of ankylosing spondylitis blood was a TCR beta motif of 7 or 8 highly homologous variants.

With molecular barcodes, quantitative 5'-RACE was used to make the TCR beta libraries. Each CDR3 protein gets one entry after TCRdb re-called the 5' RACE reads with MiXCR. The sample lists fewer than 200,000 distinct CDR3 sequences, around 8.9% occurring once. Of note for this clonotype: The antigen remains unidentified.

Trimming removed 4 bases from V and 0 bases from J, with 11 bases in between. From germline, CDR1 is LGHNA and CDR2 YSLEER. CDR3 size: 15 residues. This clonotype was sampled from a female donor with ankylosing spondylitis or in good health (not recorded which). This rearrangement joins TRBV4-3 to TRBJ2-3; D may be TRBD2 (5 bases). The source material was blood, either unsorted or a sorted T cell fraction (not recorded which). The CDR3 nucleotides are TGCGCCAGCAGCCCCGGGGAGCCGAGCACAGATACGCAGTATTTT. Protein sequence: CASSPGEPSTDTQYF.